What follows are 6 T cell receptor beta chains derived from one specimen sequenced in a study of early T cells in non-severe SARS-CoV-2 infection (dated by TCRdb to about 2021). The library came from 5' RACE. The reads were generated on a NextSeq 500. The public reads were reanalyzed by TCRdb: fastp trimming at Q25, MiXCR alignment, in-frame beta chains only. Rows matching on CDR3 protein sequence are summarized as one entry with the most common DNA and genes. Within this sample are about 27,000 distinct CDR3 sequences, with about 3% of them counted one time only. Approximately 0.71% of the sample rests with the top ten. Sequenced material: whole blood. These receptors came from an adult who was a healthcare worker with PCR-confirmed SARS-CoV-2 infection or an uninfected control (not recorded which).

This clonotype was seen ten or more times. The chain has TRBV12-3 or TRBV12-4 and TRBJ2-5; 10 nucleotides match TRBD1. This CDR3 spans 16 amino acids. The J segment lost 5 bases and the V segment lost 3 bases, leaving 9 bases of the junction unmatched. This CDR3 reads CASSFAPTGGKETQYF. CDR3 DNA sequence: TGTGCCAGCAGTTTCGCCCCGACAGGGGGCAAGGAGACCCAGTACTTC.

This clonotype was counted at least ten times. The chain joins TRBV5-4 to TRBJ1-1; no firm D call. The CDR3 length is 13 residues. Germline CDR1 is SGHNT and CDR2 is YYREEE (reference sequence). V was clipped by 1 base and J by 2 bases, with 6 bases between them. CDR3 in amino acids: CASSLTQNTEAFF. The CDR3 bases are TGTGCCAGCAGCTTGACCCAAAACACTGAAGCTTTCTTT.

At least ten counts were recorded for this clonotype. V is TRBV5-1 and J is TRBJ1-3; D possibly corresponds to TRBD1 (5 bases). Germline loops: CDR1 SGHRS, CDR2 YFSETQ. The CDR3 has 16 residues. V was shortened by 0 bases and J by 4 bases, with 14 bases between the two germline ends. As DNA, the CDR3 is TGCGCCAGCAGCTTGGATGCAGGGTCCAGGGGAAACACCATATATTTT. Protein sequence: CASSLDAGSRGNTIYF.

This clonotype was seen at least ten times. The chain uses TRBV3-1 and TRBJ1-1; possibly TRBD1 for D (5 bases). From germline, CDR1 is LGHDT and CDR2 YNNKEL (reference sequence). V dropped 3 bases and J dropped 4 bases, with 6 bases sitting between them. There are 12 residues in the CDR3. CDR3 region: CASSQGGTEAFF. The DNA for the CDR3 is TGTGCCAGCAGCCAGGGGGGCACTGAAGCTTTCTTT. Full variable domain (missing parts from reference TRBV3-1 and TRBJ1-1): DTAVSQTPKYLVTQMGNDKSIKCEQNLGHDTMYWYKQDSKKFLKIMFSYNNKELIINETVPNRFSPKSPDKAHLNLHINSLELGDSAVYFCASSQGGTEAFFGQGTRLTVV.

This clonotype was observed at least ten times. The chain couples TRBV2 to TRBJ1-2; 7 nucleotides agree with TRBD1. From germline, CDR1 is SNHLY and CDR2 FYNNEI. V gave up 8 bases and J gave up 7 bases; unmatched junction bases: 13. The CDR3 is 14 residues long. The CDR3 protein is CASQKDRNSRGYTF. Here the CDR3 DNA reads TGTGCCAGCCAAAAGGACAGGAATTCGCGTGGCTACACCTTC.

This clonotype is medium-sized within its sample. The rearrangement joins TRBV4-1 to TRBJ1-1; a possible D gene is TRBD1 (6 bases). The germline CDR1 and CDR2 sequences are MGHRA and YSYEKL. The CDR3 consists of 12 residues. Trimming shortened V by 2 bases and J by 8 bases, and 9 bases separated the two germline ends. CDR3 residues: CASSQRTGEAFF. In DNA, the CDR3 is TGCGCCAGCAGCCAACGAACAGGGGAAGCTTTCTTT.